This TCR beta chain was captured by sequencing in a study of cytomegalovirus exposure and HLA in healthy donors. This clone turned up a few times. CDR3 length: 15 residues. Germline loops: CDR1 SEHNR, CDR2 FQNEAQ (reference sequence). With 1 base removed from V and 1 base from J, the gap between germline ends came to 10 bases. Researchers ran the PCR with 60 Vbeta and 13 Jbeta primers. Profiled with immunoSEQ multiplex PCR; TCRdb holds only in-frame clones, not every one. This sample has roughly 200,000 clones; roughly 83% occur once, and the top ten carry roughly 0.7%. This chain joins TRBV7-9 and TRBJ1-1; perhaps TRBD1 as D (5 bases). Sequencing was done on a sample of PBMCs. This TCR came from a boy aged 2 to 9 in good health and CMV-seronegative. CDR3 in DNA: TGTGCCAGCAGCTTAGGACAGATAGAGAACACTGAAGCTTTCTTT. Protein sequence: CASSLGQIENTEAFF. Full variable domain (rest looked up from reference TRBV7-9 and TRBJ1-1): DTGVSQNPRHKITKRGQNVTFRCDPISEHNRLYWYRQTLGQGPEFLTYFQNEAQLEKSRLLSDRFSAERPKGSFSTLEIQRTEQGDSAMYLCASSLGQIENTEAFFGQGTRLTVV.